These 4 T cell receptor beta chains were all obtained from the same sample, sequenced in a study of coeliac disease. Findings and limits, study-wide: Control samples showed higher TRB and TRG clonality than intraepithelial and lamina propria samples in active celiac disease.

Their recognized antigens are unknown. The assay was immunoSEQ multiplex PCR, and TCRdb's table has in-frame clones only and misses some. The table includes about 4,200 clones, about three quarters detected once. The sample consisted of intraepithelial lymphocytes from the gut. The source is a young woman with active celiac disease.

J is TRBJ1-2 and V is TRBV10-3; TRBD1 might be the D (5 bases). Per germline, CDR1 ENHRY and CDR2 SYGVKD. The length of the CDR3 is 14 residues. The V gene lost 10 bases and the J gene lost 4 bases, with 19 bases spanning the gap. In DNA form, the CDR3 reads TGTGCCAGCCTAGGTGGGGGGATAGGCTATGGCTACACCTTC. Translated: CASLGGGIGYGYTF.

This chain connects TRBV30 to TRBJ1-4; the D is unclear. Per the germline V gene, CDR1 is GTSNPN and CDR2 is SVGIG (reference sequence). Trimming took 2 bases from V and 8 from J, leaving 15 bases between them. This CDR3 has 14 residues. CDR3 nucleotide sequence: TGTGCCTGGAGTATGGGGAGAGAGGGCGAAAAACTGTTTTTT. It codes for CAWSMGREGEKLFF.

The chain links TRBV13 to TRBJ2-7; 11 positions agree with TRBD1. The CDR3 covers 17 residues. Germline CDR1 PRHDT, CDR2 FYEKMQ (reference sequence). V gave up 5 bases and J gave up 4 bases; unmatched junction bases: 13. The CDR3 DNA reads TGTGCCAGCAGCCCCCCCATGGCCGGGACAGGGGGATACGAGCAGTACTTC. Its translation: CASSPPMAGTGGYEQYF. Supplemented by reference TRBV13 and TRBJ2-7, the full variable domain reads AAGVIQSPRHLIKEKRETATLKCYPIPRHDTVYWYQQGPGQDPQFLISFYEKMQSDKGSIPDRFSAQQFSDYHSELNMSSLELGDSALYFCASSPPMAGTGGYEQYFGPGTRLTVT.

This chain links TRBV27 with TRBJ2-1, with TRBD1 identical over 9 bases. V gave up 0 bases and J gave up 3 bases; unmatched junction bases: 9. Germline V CDR1 and CDR2: MNHEY, SMNVEV (reference sequence). The CDR3 spans 18 residues. The CDR3: CASSLSGPGQGHYNEQFF. CDR3 DNA sequence: TGTGCCAGCAGTTTATCGGGGCCGGGACAGGGCCACTACAATGAGCAGTTCTTC.